The source of this T cell receptor beta chain is a study of T cells in Graves' hyperthyroidism and ophthalmopathy. Study-wide points: Most clonotypes expanded in the thyroid (above 0.001) were also present in blood. The authors' 13 V-J model separated ophthalmopathy from stable hyperthyroidism. Onset of ophthalmopathy came a median roughly 6 months after the model predicted it.

This clonotype was observed many times. Its antigen is not identified. Each diagnosis drew on symptoms, thyroxine, TRAb, thyroid ultrasound and orbital computed tomography findings. Researchers took RNA transcripts and amplified the TCR beta CDR3 regions from them. Using the HTBI primer set, a first-round RT-PCR was run on the TCR CDR3. TCRdb recomputed calls from the multiplex PCR reads with MiXCR, one row per CDR3 protein. The data contain a few hundred thousand distinct CDR3 sequences, under 60% of them singletons. Germline CDR1 GTSNPN, CDR2 SVGIG (reference sequence). V was clipped by 6 bases and J by 4 bases, with 6 bases between them. The CDR3 length is 10 residues.

Material for sequencing was peripheral blood or thyroid tissue (not recorded which). The receptor's source is an adult woman with Graves' disease, either hyperthyroidism or ophthalmopathy (not recorded which). The chain carries TRBV30 and TRBJ1-2; D remains ambiguous. This CDR3 is CACASYGYTF. The CDR3 DNA sequence: TGTGCCTGCGCTTCCTATGGCTACACCTTC.